Below, 32 T cell receptor beta chains from the same sample are listed, as sequenced in a study of blood T cell repertoires in COVID-19. Only in-frame clones appear in the TCRdb table, and some are missing; sequencing was by immunoSEQ multiplex PCR. The sample carries over 200,000 clones, over 80% recorded once. Sequenced input: peripheral blood. The receptors shown here come from a man aged 25-45 years with COVID-19, enrolled during active disease.

This sequence joins TRBV20-1 and TRBJ1-5; D uncertain. CDR3 length: 15 amino acids. Germline CDR1 DFQATT, CDR2 SNEGSKA (reference sequence). V was trimmed by 3 bases and J by 0 bases, leaving 12 bases between them. The CDR3 is CSASISGSSNQPQHF. The CDR3 bases are TGCAGTGCTAGTATATCGGGGAGTAGCAATCAGCCCCAGCATTTT.

The CDR3: CASSLRQHMNTEAFF. The CDR3 nucleotides are TGTGCCAGCAGCTTACGACAGCATATGAACACTGAAGCTTTCTTT. The chain carries TRBV7-8 and TRBJ1-1, with D perhaps TRBD1 (5 bases). Germline V gene lookup returns CDR1 SGHVS and CDR2 FQNEAQ. V was pared by 2 bases and J by 0 bases, with 10 bases between. The CDR3 has 15 amino acids. Filled out from reference TRBV7-8 and TRBJ1-1, the complete variable domain reads GAGVSQSPRYKVAKRGQDVALRCDPISGHVSLFWYQQALGQGPEFLTYFQNEAQLDKSGLPSDRFFAERPEGSVSTLKIQRTQQEDSAVYLCASSLRQHMNTEAFFGQGTRLTVV.

At least ten counts were recorded for this clone. Within the sample, other DNA sequences also encode this same CDR3. This chain links TRBV27 with TRBJ1-5, with a weak D call TRBD1 (6 bases). The CDR3 runs 13 residues. V lost 6 bases and J 3 bases, leaving 9 bases between the germline ends. CDR1 is MNHEY and CDR2 is SMNVEV in the germline V gene (reference sequence). The CDR3 here is CASRGQPNQPQHF. The DNA for the CDR3 is TGTGCCAGCAGAGGACAGCCCAATCAGCCCCAGCATTTT.

The rearrangement links TRBV5-4 to TRBJ1-1; 10 positions match TRBD1. This CDR3 is 16 amino acids long. From germline, CDR1 is SGHNT and CDR2 YYREEE (reference sequence). Trimming at V came to 5 bases and at J to 13 bases, leaving 20 bases not matched to a gene. The CDR3 sequence is CASSRDRWDRGEQGFF. The CDR3 nucleotides are TGTGCCAGCAGTCGCGATAGATGGGACAGGGGTGAACAGGGTTTCTTT.

V gene TRBV30 combines with J gene TRBJ2-7; 10 bases are shared with TRBD1. V shed 6 bases and J 0 bases; nucleotides not matched to a gene: 8. This CDR3 has 15 residues. CDR1 GTSNPN and CDR2 SVGIG come from the germline V gene (reference sequence). CDR3 nucleotide sequence: TGTGCCTGCCAAGGCGGGACAGGGGTCTCCTACGAGCAGTACTTC. Protein sequence: CACQGGTGVSYEQYF.

This clone appeared once. The rearrangement joins TRBV11-2 to TRBJ2-6; 11 nucleotides align to TRBD1. The CDR3 has 19 residues. The ends lost 5 bases at V and 0 bases at J; junction bases unmatched: 9. Germline CDR1 is SGHAT and CDR2 is FQNNGV. The CDR3 loop reads CASSIGQGAKLSGANVLTF. The DNA of the CDR3 is TGTGCCAGCAGCATAGGACAGGGGGCTAAACTCTCTGGGGCCAACGTCCTGACTTTC.

The gene calls are TRBV29-1 and TRBJ2-7; 7 bases are a match to TRBD1. The J segment lost 6 bases and the V segment lost 2 bases, leaving 10 bases of the junction unmatched. This CDR3 region has 14 residues. CDR1 is SQVTM, CDR2 ANQGSEA, per germline. The CDR3 DNA reads as TGCAGCGTTGAAAGACAGGGATCCGACGGCGAGCAGTACTTC. This encodes CSVERQGSDGEQYF.

The chain is built from TRBV5-6 and TRBJ1-2, with TRBD1 as a possible D gene (6 bases). CDR1 is SGHDT and CDR2 is YYEEEE in the germline V gene. Trimming left V 0 bases short and J 7 bases short, with 19 bases between. This CDR3 contains 16 residues. The CDR3 DNA follows: TGTGCCAGCAGCTTGGTCTCAGGGGAATCGCTGGGTGGCTACACCTTC. Encoded protein: CASSLVSGESLGGYTF. Full variable domain (outside the CDR3, taken from reference TRBV5-6 and TRBJ1-2): DAGVTQSPTHLIKTRGQQVTLRCSPKSGHDTVSWYQQALGQGPQFIFQYYEEEERQRGNFPDRFSGHQFPNYSSELNVNALLLGDSALYLCASSLVSGESLGGYTFGSGTRLTVV.

This chain joins TRBV2 and TRBJ2-7; TRBD1 is a possible D gene (6 bases). The CDR3 is made up of 13 amino acids. Trimming stripped 10 bases from V and 0 bases from J, with 13 bases between. CDR1 and CDR2 (germline): SNHLY, FYNNEI. This CDR3 is CAIEEGGSYEQYF. The CDR3 DNA reads as TGTGCCATCGAGGAAGGGGGCTCCTACGAGCAGTACTTC.

This clone was observed once. The same CDR3 arises from other DNA sequences in this sample as well. J is TRBJ2-1 and V is TRBV7-2; TRBD2 aligns across 7 bases. There are 14 residues in the CDR3. Trimming cost V 5 bases and J 1 base; bases outside gene matches: 2. Germline CDR1 reads SGHTA; CDR2 reads FQGNSA. In DNA, the CDR3 is TGTGCCAGCAGCGACGGGGGGTCCTACAATGAGCAGTTCTTC. Its translation: CASSDGGSYNEQFF.

The chain couples TRBV2 to TRBJ2-7, with TRBD1 matching over 7 bases. Germline assignment: CDR1 SNHLY and CDR2 FYNNEI. V lost 2 bases to trimming and J lost 2 bases; unmatched junction nucleotides: 12. The length of the CDR3 is 17 residues. CDR3 in amino acids: CASSERGTASSPYEQYF. The CDR3 DNA follows: TGTGCCAGCAGTGAAAGAGGGACAGCCTCTTCTCCCTACGAGCAGTACTTC.

The chain uses TRBV11-2 and TRBJ1-2; perhaps TRBD1 as D (6 bases). The CDR3 spans 13 residues. CDR1 is SGHAT and CDR2 is FQNNGV in the germline V gene. V lost 2 bases and J lost 4, with 8 bases in between. CDR3 DNA sequence: TGTGCCAGCAGCTTAACAGGGTCCTATGGCTACACCTTC. Its translation: CASSLTGSYGYTF. Full variable domain (rest looked up from reference TRBV11-2 and TRBJ1-2): EAGVAQSPRYKIIEKRQSVAFWCNPISGHATLYWYQQILGQGPKLLIQFQNNGVVDDSQLPKDRFSAERLKGVDSTLKIQPAKLEDSAVYLCASSLTGSYGYTFGSGTRLTVV.

The chain is built from TRBV7-9 and TRBJ2-7, with 7 nucleotides matching TRBD1. CDR3 size: 13 residues. Trimming at V came to 4 bases and at J to 0 bases, leaving 0 bases not matched to a gene. Looked up from germline, CDR1 is SEHNR and CDR2 is FQNEAQ (reference sequence). CDR3 loop: CASSSGGSYEQYF. As DNA, the CDR3 is TGTGCCAGCAGCTCAGGGGGCTCCTACGAGCAGTACTTC. Using reference TRBV7-9 and TRBJ2-7 for the parts outside the CDR3, the full variable domain is DTGVSQNPRHKITKRGQNVTFRCDPISEHNRLYWYRQTLGQGPEFLTYFQNEAQLEKSRLLSDRFSAERPKGSFSTLEIQRTEQGDSAMYLCASSSGGSYEQYFGPGTRLTVT.

The rearrangement links TRBV4-1 to TRBJ1-5, with D unresolved. CDR1 is MGHRA and CDR2 is YSYEKL in the germline V gene. The CDR3 extends over 16 amino acids. V was pared by 3 bases and J by 6 bases, with 18 bases between. DNA of the CDR3: TGCGCCAGCAGCCACGAGCCAGACCCTGCGGGTCAGCCCCAGCATTTT. It codes for CASSHEPDPAGQPQHF.

The rearrangement links TRBV7-9 to TRBJ2-7; D is perhaps TRBD2 (6 bases). This CDR3 spans 14 amino acids. Trimming left V 5 bases short and J 2 bases short, with 13 bases between. CDR1 SEHNR and CDR2 FQNEAQ come from the germline V gene (reference sequence). This CDR3 reads CASSLSGGAYEQYF. Written as DNA, the CDR3 is TGTGCCAGCAGCCTTAGCGGTGGTGCCTACGAGCAGTACTTC.

In this sample, this clone turned up once. This chain joins TRBV19 and TRBJ2-4, with D perhaps TRBD2 (6 bases). The CDR3 length is 13 residues. Trimming shortened V by 7 bases and J by 8 bases, and 15 bases separated the two germline ends. Germline loops: CDR1 LNHDA, CDR2 SQIVND (reference sequence). CDR3 DNA: TGTGCCAGTACCCCCTCGACTAGAGACATTCAGTACTTC. It codes for CASTPSTRDIQYF.

The chain employs TRBV19 and TRBJ1-6, with TRBD1 as a possible D gene (5 bases). The CDR3 has 13 residues. Germline CDR1 and CDR2: LNHDA and SQIVND (reference sequence). Deletions cut 7 bases from V and 6 bases from J, with 10 bases between. The CDR3 region has the DNA TGTGCCAGTAACCGGGGGGTTAATTCACCCCTCCACTTT. It encodes CASNRGVNSPLHF.

The chain has TRBV28 and TRBJ1-2, with D possibly being TRBD1 (5 bases). Per the germline V gene, CDR1 is MDHEN and CDR2 is SYDVKM. This CDR3 has 13 amino acids. Trimming took off 4 bases at V and 5 bases at J, with 11 bases between the two ends. The CDR3, as DNA: TGTGCCAGCAGTTGGACAAGCGTTTATGGCTACACCTTC. Protein sequence: CASSWTSVYGYTF.

This clone came up a few times. The rearrangement links TRBV6-5 to TRBJ1-2; 7 nucleotides align to TRBD1. The trim removed 4 bases at V and 3 bases at J, leaving 8 bases unmatched. The germline V gene has CDR1 MNHEY and CDR2 SVGAGI. This CDR3 spans 15 amino acids. DNA for the CDR3: TGTGCCAGCAGTTCTTCACAGGGGTATTACTATGGCTACACCTTC. Translated: CASSSSQGYYYGYTF.

This rearrangement joins TRBV6-5 to TRBJ2-5; D is unclear. Trimming pared 4 bases from V and 5 bases from J, leaving 11 bases between. This CDR3 spans 13 amino acids. Germline values: CDR1 MNHEY, CDR2 SVGAGI. The CDR3 spells CASSLYRRETQYF. Here the CDR3 DNA reads TGTGCCAGCAGTTTATACAGAAGGGAGACCCAGTACTTC.

This clone is a singleton in its sample. Other DNA sequences within the sample encode an identical CDR3. The CDR3 DNA follows: TGTGCCAGTAGTTCGACAGTCAACTATGGCTACACCTTC. This gives the protein CASSSTVNYGYTF. The gene calls are TRBV19 and TRBJ1-2; D perhaps matches TRBD1 (5 bases). This CDR3 has 13 amino acids. The germline V gene has CDR1 LNHDA and CDR2 SQIVND (reference sequence). V lost 5 bases and J lost 2, with 9 bases in between.

The chain combines TRBV11-2 with TRBJ1-1; no firm D call. Deletions cut 0 bases from V and 0 bases from J, with 8 bases between. The CDR3 consists of 15 residues. CDR1 and CDR2 from the germline V gene are SGHAT and FQNNGV. CDR3 amino acids: CASSLELTLNTEAFF. In DNA form, the CDR3 reads TGTGCCAGCAGCTTAGAACTAACACTGAACACTGAAGCTTTCTTT.

The chain links TRBV6-2 or TRBV6-3 to TRBJ1-2, with a weak D call TRBD1 (6 bases). The CDR3 loop spans 15 amino acids. Germline lookup yields CDR1 MNHEY and CDR2 SVGEGT. Between the trimmed V and J ends, which lost 0 bases and 8 bases, there was a span of 16 bases. In DNA form, the CDR3 reads TGTGCCAGCAGTTACTCGATGACAGGCGAACTCGGCTACACCTTC. Protein product: CASSYSMTGELGYTF.

This sequence joins TRBV4-3 and TRBJ1-2; D ambiguous. V was trimmed by 6 bases and J by 4 bases, leaving 15 bases between them. The CDR3 covers 14 residues. The germline gives CDR1 LGHNA, CDR2 YSLEER. The chain's CDR3 is CASSDLGLLYGYTF. The DNA for the CDR3 is TGCGCCAGCAGTGACTTAGGCCTTCTCTATGGCTACACCTTC.

The genes are TRBV7-9 and TRBJ1-4, with a tentative D call TRBD1 (6 bases). Trimming took 4 bases from V and 0 from J, leaving 12 bases between them. CDR3 size: 16 residues. The germline CDR1 and CDR2 sequences are SEHNR and FQNEAQ (reference sequence). The CDR3 bases are TGTGCCAGCAGCTCACCGGACAGCACAACTAATGAAAAACTGTTTTTT. Amino acids: CASSSPDSTTNEKLFF. Full variable domain (outside the CDR3, taken from reference TRBV7-9 and TRBJ1-4): DTGVSQNPRHKITKRGQNVTFRCDPISEHNRLYWYRQTLGQGPEFLTYFQNEAQLEKSRLLSDRFSAERPKGSFSTLEIQRTEQGDSAMYLCASSSPDSTTNEKLFFGSGTQLSVL.

In nucleotides, the CDR3 is TGTGCCACCAGTGACAGAGCCATAGGACAGGGATTGTATGGCTACACCTTC. The encoded protein is CATSDRAIGQGLYGYTF. The chain joins TRBV24-1 to TRBJ1-2; 8 bases are shared with TRBD1. The CDR3 sequence is 17 residues long. Looked up from germline, CDR1 is KGHDR and CDR2 is SFDVKD. V shed 4 bases and J 5 bases; nucleotides not matched to a gene: 14.

V usage is TRBV24-1 and J usage is TRBJ1-2, with D maybe TRBD1 (5 bases). V dropped 5 bases and J dropped 5 bases, with 11 bases sitting between them. Germline CDR1 reads KGHDR; CDR2 reads SFDVKD. This CDR3 spans 13 amino acids. For the CDR3, the DNA is TGTGCCACCAGTGCGGGGGAGGAGTATGGCTACACCTTC. This translates into CATSAGEEYGYTF.

The chain combines TRBV18 with TRBJ1-2; a possible D gene is TRBD1 (5 bases). The ends were cut back, 3 bases at V and 4 bases at J, with 18 bases in the middle. CDR1 is KGHSH, CDR2 LQKENI, per germline. The CDR3 consists of 16 residues. The chain's CDR3 is CASSPGDFRAVYGYTF. CDR3 nucleotides: TGTGCCAGCTCACCGGGGGACTTCCGGGCGGTCTATGGCTACACCTTC.

This clone is a singleton in its sample. The chain carries TRBV9 and TRBJ1-1; a weak D match, TRBD1 (6 bases). Looked up from germline, CDR1 is SGDLS and CDR2 is YYNGEE. This CDR3 is built from 14 residues. Between the trimmed V and J ends, which lost 2 bases and 6 bases, there was a span of 14 bases. For the CDR3, the DNA is TGTGCCAGCAGCGTCCGACAGGCTGGTGCTGAAGCTTTCTTT. This translates into CASSVRQAGAEAFF.

This clone was found once. The CDR3 reads CASSSPGTGSYEQYF. The CDR3 DNA reads TGTGCCAGTAGTTCCCCCGGGACAGGGTCCTACGAGCAGTACTTC. The chain carries TRBV19 and TRBJ2-7; 9 nucleotides match TRBD1. This CDR3 spans 15 amino acids. Germline trimming cut 5 bases from V and 1 base from J; bases unmatched to any gene: 6. CDR1 is LNHDA, CDR2 SQIVND, per germline (reference sequence).

This clone showed up just once. This chain joins TRBV11-2 and TRBJ2-1; 7 positions match TRBD2. The CDR3 length is 15 residues. Trimming removed 1 base from V and 5 bases from J; junction bases left unmatched: 5. The germline V gene encodes CDR1 SGHAT and CDR2 FQNNGV. Written as DNA, the CDR3 is TGTGCCAGCAGCTTAGTTTCCGCGGGGGACAATGAGCAGTTCTTC. Translation: CASSLVSAGDNEQFF.

This chain joins TRBV12-3 or TRBV12-4 and TRBJ1-1; D not resolved. This CDR3 is built from 11 residues. Trimming took off 9 bases at V and 5 bases at J, with 10 bases between the two ends. The CDR3 is CASSPGTEAFF. The CDR3 DNA reads as TGTGCCAGTTCACCGGGTACTGAAGCTTTCTTT.